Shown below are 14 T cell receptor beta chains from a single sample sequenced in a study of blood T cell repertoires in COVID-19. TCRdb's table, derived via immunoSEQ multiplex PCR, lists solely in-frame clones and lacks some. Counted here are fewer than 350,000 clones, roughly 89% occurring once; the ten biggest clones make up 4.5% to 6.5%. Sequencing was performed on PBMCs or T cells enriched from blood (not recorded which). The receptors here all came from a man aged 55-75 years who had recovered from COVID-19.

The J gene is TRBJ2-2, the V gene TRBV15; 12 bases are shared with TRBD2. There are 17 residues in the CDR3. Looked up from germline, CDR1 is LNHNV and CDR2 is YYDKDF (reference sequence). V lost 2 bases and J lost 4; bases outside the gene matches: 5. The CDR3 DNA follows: TGTGCCACCAGCAGAACCCTAGCGGGAGGGATCACCGGGGAGCTGTTTTTT. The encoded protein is CATSRTLAGGITGELFF.

CDR3 loop: CASRRAEYEQYF. CDR3 nucleotides: TGTGCCAGCAGGCGGGCGGAATACGAGCAGTACTTC. J is TRBJ2-7 and V is TRBV2; possibly TRBD2 for D (5 bases). CDR3 length: 12 amino acids. Germline V CDR1 and CDR2: SNHLY, FYNNEI. Trimming removed 6 bases at V and 4 bases at J, with 10 bases between. Filled out from reference TRBV2 and TRBJ2-7, the complete variable domain reads EPEVTQTPSHQVTQMGQEVILRCVPISNHLYFYWYRQILGQKVEFLVSFYNNEISEKSEIFDDQFSVERPDGSNFTLKIRSTKLEDSAMYFCASRRAEYEQYFGPGTRLTVT.

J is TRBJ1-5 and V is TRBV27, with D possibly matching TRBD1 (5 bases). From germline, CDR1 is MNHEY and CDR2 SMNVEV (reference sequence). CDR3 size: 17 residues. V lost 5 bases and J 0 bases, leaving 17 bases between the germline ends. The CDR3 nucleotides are TGTGCCAGCAGTGGGGGGTGGGGACCATATAGCAATCAGCCCCAGCATTTT. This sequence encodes CASSGGWGPYSNQPQHF.

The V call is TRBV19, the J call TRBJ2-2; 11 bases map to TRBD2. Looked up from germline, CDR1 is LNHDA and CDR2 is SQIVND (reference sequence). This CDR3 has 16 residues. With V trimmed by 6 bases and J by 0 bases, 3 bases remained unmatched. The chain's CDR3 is CASRLAGGSNTGELFF. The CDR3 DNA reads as TGTGCCAGTAGGCTAGCGGGAGGCTCGAACACCGGGGAGCTGTTTTTT.

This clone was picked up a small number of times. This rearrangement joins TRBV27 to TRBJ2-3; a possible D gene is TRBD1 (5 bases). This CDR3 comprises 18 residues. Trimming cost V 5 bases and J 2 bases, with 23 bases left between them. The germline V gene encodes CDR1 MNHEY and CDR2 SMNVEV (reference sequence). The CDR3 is CASSHQRYPDTITDTQYF. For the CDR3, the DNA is TGTGCCAGCAGTCACCAAAGATACCCGGACACAATCACAGATACGCAGTATTTT.

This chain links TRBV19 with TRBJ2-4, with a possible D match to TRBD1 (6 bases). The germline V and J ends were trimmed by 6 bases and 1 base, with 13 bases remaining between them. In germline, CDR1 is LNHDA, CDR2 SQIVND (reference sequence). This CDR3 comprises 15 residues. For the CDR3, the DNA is TGTGCCAGTAGAGAGGACAGCGTTGCCAAAAACATTCAGTACTTC. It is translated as CASREDSVAKNIQYF.

As DNA, the CDR3 is TGTGCCACCAGTGATCCCGGGACTAGCGGGCCTAGGGGCACAGATACGCAGTATTTT. This codes for CATSDPGTSGPRGTDTQYF. The chain carries TRBV24-1 and TRBJ2-3; 12 bases fit TRBD2. The CDR3 is 19 residues long. V shed 3 bases, J shed 1 base, and the junction held 10 bases outside the gene matches. Germline V lookup: CDR1 KGHDR, CDR2 SFDVKD.

The CDR3 spells CASSETTRVRNEKLFF. The CDR3 DNA reads as TGTGCCAGCAGTGAAACGACTAGGGTTAGGAATGAAAAACTGTTTTTT. The chain is built from TRBV6-1 and TRBJ1-4; D unclear. This CDR3 is built from 16 residues. Germline CDR1 is MNHNS and CDR2 is SASEGT. Deletions cut 2 bases from V and 5 bases from J, with 15 bases between.

CDR3 residues: CASSPSRRTGWQETQYF. For the CDR3, the DNA is TGTGCCAGCTCACCATCGAGGAGGACAGGGTGGCAAGAGACCCAGTACTTC. The gene calls are TRBV18 and TRBJ2-5, with 8 bases fitting TRBD1. Germline loops: CDR1 KGHSH, CDR2 LQKENI. V lost 2 bases and J lost 2; bases outside the gene matches: 10. This CDR3 comprises 17 residues. The full variable domain, its missing parts supplied by reference TRBV18 and TRBJ2-5, is NAGVMQNPRHLVRRRGQEARLRCSPMKGHSHVYWYRQLPEEGLKFMVYLQKENIIDESGMPKERFSAEFPKEGPSILRIQQVVRGDSAAYFCASSPSRRTGWQETQYFGPGTRLLVL.

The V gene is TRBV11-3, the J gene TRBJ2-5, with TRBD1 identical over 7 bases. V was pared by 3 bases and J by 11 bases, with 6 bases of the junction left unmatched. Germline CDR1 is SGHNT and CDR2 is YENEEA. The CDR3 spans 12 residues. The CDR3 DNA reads TGTGCCAGCAGCTTGGAGAGGGGGCGTCAGTACTTC. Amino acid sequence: CASSLERGRQYF.

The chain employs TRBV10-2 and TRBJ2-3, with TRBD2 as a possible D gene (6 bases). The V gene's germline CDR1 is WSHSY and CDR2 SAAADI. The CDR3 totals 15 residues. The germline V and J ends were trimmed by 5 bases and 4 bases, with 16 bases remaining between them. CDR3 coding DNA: TGCGCCAGCAGTCTAGGAGGAGGGCTAGCAGATACGCAGTATTTT. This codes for CASSLGGGLADTQYF.

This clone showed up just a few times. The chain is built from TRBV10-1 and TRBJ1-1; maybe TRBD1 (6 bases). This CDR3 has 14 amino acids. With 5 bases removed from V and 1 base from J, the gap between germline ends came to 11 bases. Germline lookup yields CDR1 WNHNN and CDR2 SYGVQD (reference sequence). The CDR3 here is CASSQGHPNTEAFF. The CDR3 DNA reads TGCGCCAGCAGTCAGGGACACCCGAACACTGAAGCTTTCTTT.

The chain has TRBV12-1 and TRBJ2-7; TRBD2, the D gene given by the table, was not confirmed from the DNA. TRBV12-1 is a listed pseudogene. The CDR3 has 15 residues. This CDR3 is CASSFDGSLCHEQYF. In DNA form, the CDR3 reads TGTGCCAGCAGCTTTGACGGGAGTCTGTGCCACGAGCAGTACTTC.

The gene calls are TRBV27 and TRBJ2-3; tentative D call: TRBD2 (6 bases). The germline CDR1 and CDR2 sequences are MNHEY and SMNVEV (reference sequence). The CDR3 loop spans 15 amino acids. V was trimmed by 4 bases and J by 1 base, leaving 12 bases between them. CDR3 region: CASSWGRTGTDTQYF. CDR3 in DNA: TGTGCCAGCAGTTGGGGGAGGACTGGCACAGATACGCAGTATTTT.